What follows are 25 T cell receptor beta chains derived from one specimen sequenced in a study of blood T cells in healthy people across ages. For the second PCR, which ran for 7 to 11 cycles, a sample-barcoded 5' primer and a J-beta primer mix were used. Via MiXCR, TCRdb re-called the 5' RACE reads, giving one row per CDR3 protein. Here the sample spans some 880,000 distinct CDR3 sequences, around 36% being singletons. The sequenced sample consisted of blood. The receptors stem from a man aged 18 to 29 in good health.

This chain joins TRBV5-1 and TRBJ1-5; 9 bases line up with TRBD1. Germline CDR1 SGHRS, CDR2 YFSETQ. Trimming at V came to 3 bases and at J to 6 bases, leaving 4 bases not matched to a gene. There are 14 residues in the CDR3. The chain's CDR3 is CASSSTGGLQPQHF. The CDR3, as DNA: TGCGCCAGCAGCTCGACAGGGGGGCTTCAGCCCCAGCATTTT.

The count of this clonotype is one. The rearrangement joins TRBV7-9 to TRBJ1-3; D gene ambiguous. Germline loops: CDR1 SEHNR, CDR2 FQNEAQ (reference sequence). V was clipped by 5 bases and J by 8 bases, with 16 bases between them. The CDR3 extends over 14 amino acids. CDR3 DNA sequence: TGTGCCAGCAGCCTAGACGCGGGTCCTGACACCATATATTTT. This translates into CASSLDAGPDTIYF.

The chain joins TRBV2 to TRBJ1-2; 7 nucleotides agree with TRBD1. The CDR3 consists of 14 residues. Germline assignment: CDR1 SNHLY and CDR2 FYNNEI. Trimming cost V 7 bases and J 0 bases; bases outside gene matches: 5. CDR3 residues: CASKRTGTNYGYTF. The CDR3 bases are TGTGCCAGCAAAAGGACAGGAACTAACTATGGCTACACCTTC. Looking up the rest from reference TRBV2 and TRBJ1-2 gives the full variable domain: EPEVTQTPSHQVTQMGQEVILRCVPISNHLYFYWYRQILGQKVEFLVSFYNNEISEKSEIFDDQFSVERPDGSNFTLKIRSTKLEDSAMYFCASKRTGTNYGYTFGSGTRLTVV.

As concerns this clonotype: One end of the junction does not line up with germline, which may come from a read error. The chain joins TRBV7-9 to TRBJ2-5; D may be TRBD1 (5 bases). Germline lookup yields CDR1 SEHNR and CDR2 FQNEAQ (reference sequence). The CDR3 spans 16 residues. CDR3 sequence reads: CASSRPTVTVQEAQYF. CDR3 in DNA: TGTGCCAGCAGCCGTCCGACCGTGACAGTCCAAGAGGCCCAGTACTTC.

CDR3 region: CASSLRRDSYEQYF. In DNA, the CDR3 is TGTGCCAGTAGTCTCAGGAGGGACTCCTACGAGCAGTACTTC. The V call is TRBV19, the J call TRBJ2-7; perhaps TRBD2 as D (6 bases). V was clipped by 5 bases and J by 0 bases, with 11 bases between them. Germline V CDR1 and CDR2: LNHDA, SQIVND (reference sequence). CDR3 size: 14 residues.

This chain connects TRBV4-2 to TRBJ1-3, with TRBD1 identical over 9 bases. The CDR3 is made up of 16 amino acids. Looked up from germline, CDR1 is LGHNA and CDR2 is YNFKEQ. Trimming took 4 bases from V and 3 from J; bases not matched to a gene: 7. Here the CDR3 reads CASSRGTGQGGNTIYF. CDR3 in DNA: TGTGCCAGCAGCCGCGGGACGGGACAGGGTGGAAACACCATATATTTT.

This chain connects TRBV7-2 to TRBJ2-7; TRBD1 matches 7 bases. After removal of 5 bases from V and 4 bases from J, the junction contained 8 bases not matched to a gene. Germline assignment: CDR1 SGHTA and CDR2 FQGNSA. The CDR3 extends over 14 amino acids. The CDR3 here is CASSTGTVLYEQYF. CDR3 coding DNA: TGTGCCAGCAGCACCGGGACAGTGCTTTACGAGCAGTACTTC. Together with reference TRBV7-2 and TRBJ2-7, the CDR3 gives the full variable domain: GAGVSQSPSNKVTEKGKDVELRCDPISGHTALYWYRQSLGQGLEFLIYFQGNSAPDKSGLPSDRFSAERTGGSVSTLTIQRTQQEDSAVYLCASSTGTVLYEQYFGPGTRLTVT.

This clonotype turned up a few times. The chain is built from TRBV30 and TRBJ2-4; 7 nucleotides line up with TRBD2. Per the germline V gene, CDR1 is GTSNPN and CDR2 is SVGIG (reference sequence). J was trimmed by 0 bases and V by 4 bases; bases with no gene match: 9. This CDR3 is 16 amino acids long. In nucleotides, the CDR3 is TGTGCCTGGAACCCTGACGGGGGGTTAGCCAAAAACATTCAGTACTTC. It specifies CAWNPDGGLAKNIQYF. Based on the CDR3 plus reference TRBV30 and TRBJ2-4, the full variable domain is SQTIHQWPATLVQPVGSPLSLECTVEGTSNPNLYWYRQAAGRGLQLLFYSVGIGQISSEVPQNLSASRPQDRQFILSSKKLLLSDSGFYLCAWNPDGGLAKNIQYFGAGTRLSVL.

The J gene is TRBJ2-5, the V gene TRBV12-3 or TRBV12-4; tentatively, D is TRBD1 or TRBD2 (5 bases each). Trimming took 6 bases from V and 5 from J, leaving 13 bases between them. The CDR3 runs to 13 residues. The CDR3 region is CASSPGPRETQYF. The CDR3 nucleotides read TGTGCCAGCAGCCCGGGACCCAGGGAGACCCAGTACTTC.

This clonotype appeared a few times. The rearrangement joins TRBV12-3 or TRBV12-4 to TRBJ2-3, with D maybe TRBD2 (5 bases). This CDR3 comprises 15 residues. Trimming took 10 bases from V and 1 from J, leaving 18 bases between them. The CDR3: CANTLGSSGTDTQYF. The DNA of the CDR3 is TGTGCCAACACACTGGGGAGCTCAGGCACAGATACGCAGTATTTT.

J is TRBJ2-7 and V is TRBV5-1; D is perhaps TRBD1 (6 bases). The germline CDR1 and CDR2 sequences are SGHRS and YFSETQ. V lost 4 bases and J lost 4, with 18 bases in between. The CDR3 loop spans 15 amino acids. The CDR3 loop is CASSQNPGTPYEQYF. The CDR3 DNA is TGCGCCAGCAGCCAGAACCCCGGGACACCTTACGAGCAGTACTTC.

The V and J genes are TRBV5-1 and TRBJ1-1, with a weak D call TRBD1 (6 bases). Between the trimmed V and J ends, which lost 4 bases and 0 bases, there was a span of 10 bases. In germline, CDR1 is SGHRS, CDR2 YFSETQ. The CDR3 is 14 amino acids. The CDR3: CASSHDRMNTEAFF. As DNA, the CDR3 is TGCGCCAGCAGCCATGACAGGATGAACACTGAAGCTTTCTTT.

The rearrangement uses TRBV4-3 and TRBJ2-1; TRBD2 agrees at 9 bases. The junction had 6 bases not matched to a gene; V was cut back by 0 bases and J by 6 bases. The CDR3 has 16 residues. Germline V gene sequence: CDR1 LGHNA, CDR2 YSLEER. CDR3 region: CASSQEWRGGPNEQFF. DNA for the CDR3: TGCGCCAGCAGCCAAGAATGGCGGGGGGGCCCCAATGAGCAGTTCTTC.

This clonotype was picked up a small number of times. The DNA of the CDR3 is TGTGCCAGCAGTACGGGTACAGGGGCGAACACTGAAGCTTTCTTT. Translated, it gives CASSTGTGANTEAFF. This chain connects TRBV9 to TRBJ1-1, with 7 bases identical to TRBD1. Unmatched junction bases numbered 8, after V lost 5 bases and J lost 1 base. The CDR3 is 15 amino acids. From germline, CDR1 is SGDLS and CDR2 YYNGEE.

The chain carries TRBV7-2 and TRBJ2-3; a weak D match, TRBD1 (6 bases). From germline, CDR1 is SGHTA and CDR2 FQGNSA. This CDR3 has 15 residues. Trimming stripped 1 base from V and 4 bases from J, with 12 bases between. The DNA of the CDR3 is TGTGCCAGCAGCTTAGGGGGGCGGCGCGCAGATACGCAGTATTTT. It specifies CASSLGGRRADTQYF.

The chain employs TRBV6-2 or TRBV6-3 and TRBJ2-5, with D tentatively TRBD2 (5 bases). The germline V and J ends were trimmed by 5 bases and 2 bases, with 15 bases remaining between them. This CDR3 contains 15 residues. Germline V CDR1 and CDR2: MNHEY, SVGEGT. The CDR3 spells CASSNAGGLQETQYF. CDR3 bases: TGTGCCAGCAGTAACGCAGGAGGTTTACAAGAGACCCAGTACTTC.

This chain uses TRBV6-1 with TRBJ2-1, with D tentatively TRBD1 (6 bases). With the DNA end fitting TRBJ2-7 better, the J assignment may be wrong. Looked up from germline, CDR1 is MNHNS and CDR2 is SASEGT. The CDR3 runs to 15 residues. This CDR3 reads CASRLGQQSYNEQYF. Written as DNA, the CDR3 is TGTGCCAGCAGGCTAGGACAGCAGTCCTACAATGAGCAGTACTTC.

The J gene is TRBJ2-6, the V gene TRBV9; no reliable D call. The CDR3 runs 18 residues. Germline loops: CDR1 SGDLS, CDR2 YYNGEE. V lost 4 bases to trimming and J lost 0 bases, with 17 bases between them. Written as DNA, the CDR3 is TGTGCCAGCAGCCCGAATGTGTATAAACCCTCTGGGGCCAACGTCCTGACTTTC. It specifies CASSPNVYKPSGANVLTF.

This clonotype has just a few counts. The chain joins TRBV20-1 to TRBJ2-6; D is unresolved. From germline, CDR1 is DFQATT and CDR2 SNEGSKA (reference sequence). The CDR3 has 13 residues. The V and J ends lost 1 base and 2 bases respectively, with 3 bases between them. CDR3 region: CSARVAGANVLTF. In nucleotides, the CDR3 is TGCAGTGCTAGAGTGGCTGGGGCCAACGTCCTGACTTTC.

To note about this clonotype: Relative to the germline gene, one junction end is altered; a read error may explain this. This rearrangement joins TRBV7-2 to TRBJ2-4, with a weak D call TRBD2 (6 bases). The length of the CDR3 is 16 residues. In germline, CDR1 is SGHTA, CDR2 FQGNSA. This chain's CDR3 is CAGSELGGAGDNIQYF. The CDR3 DNA reads TGTGCCGGCAGTGAGCTAGGAGGGGCAGGAGACAACATTCAGTACTTC.

In nucleotides, the CDR3 is TGCAGTGCTACCCCTCCTCGGCTTTCCCGGGATACGCAGTATTTT. It is translated as CSATPPRLSRDTQYF. The rearrangement links TRBV20-1 to TRBJ2-3; D is unclear. The CDR3 totals 15 residues. V lost 4 bases and J lost 6, with 20 bases in between. The germline gives CDR1 DFQATT, CDR2 SNEGSKA (reference sequence).

This sequence joins TRBV10-3 and TRBJ2-3; 9 bases align to TRBD2. The CDR3 loop spans 15 amino acids. Germline V gene data show CDR1 as ENHRY and CDR2 as SYGVKD. Germline trimming cut 7 bases from V and 3 bases from J; bases unmatched to any gene: 8. CDR3 loop: CAITSSSGETDTQYF. The CDR3 bases are TGTGCCATCACCTCCTCTAGCGGGGAGACAGATACGCAGTATTTT.

Turning to this clonotype: A read error is possible here, since a much larger clone lies one base away. This sequence joins TRBV20-1 and TRBJ1-2, with D possibly TRBD1 on 5 matching bases. The CDR3 spans 15 residues. In germline, CDR1 is DFQATT, CDR2 SNEGSKA (reference sequence). CDR3 region: CRATSGTMGGYGYTF. Here the CDR3 DNA reads TGCAGAGCTACGTCAGGAACGATGGGGGGCTATGGCTACACCTTC.

The chain is built from TRBV5-1 and TRBJ2-1; 8 nucleotides agree with TRBD1. V lost 3 bases to trimming and J lost 3 bases; unmatched junction nucleotides: 5. The CDR3 consists of 15 residues. Germline values: CDR1 SGHRS, CDR2 YFSETQ. This chain's CDR3 is CASSSRQGNYNEQFF. CDR3 DNA sequence: TGCGCCAGCAGCTCCCGACAGGGGAACTACAATGAGCAGTTCTTC.

In regard to this clonotype: A much more abundant neighbour one base away suggests this may be a read error. The genes are TRBV12-3 or TRBV12-4 and TRBJ2-1, with TRBD2 matching 10 bases. The CDR3 loop spans 15 amino acids. CDR3 protein: CANSPIERGGNEQFF. DNA for the CDR3: TGTGCCAACAGTCCGATTGAGCGGGGGGGGAATGAGCAGTTCTTC.